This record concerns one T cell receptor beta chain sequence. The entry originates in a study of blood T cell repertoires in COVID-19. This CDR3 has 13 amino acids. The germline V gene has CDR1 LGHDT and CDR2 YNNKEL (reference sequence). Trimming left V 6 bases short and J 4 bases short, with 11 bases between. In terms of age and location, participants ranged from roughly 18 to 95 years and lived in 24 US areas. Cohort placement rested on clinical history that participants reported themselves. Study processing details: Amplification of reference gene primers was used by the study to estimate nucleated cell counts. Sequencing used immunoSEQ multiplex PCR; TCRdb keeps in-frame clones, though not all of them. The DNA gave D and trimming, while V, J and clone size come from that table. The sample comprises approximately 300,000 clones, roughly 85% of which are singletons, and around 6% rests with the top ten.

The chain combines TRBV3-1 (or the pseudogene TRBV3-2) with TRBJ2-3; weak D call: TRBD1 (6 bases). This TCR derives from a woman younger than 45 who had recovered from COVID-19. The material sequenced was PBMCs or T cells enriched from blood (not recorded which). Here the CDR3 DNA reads TGTGCCAGCAGAAAGACAGGCTCAGATACGCAGTATTTT. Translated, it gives CASRKTGSDTQYF.